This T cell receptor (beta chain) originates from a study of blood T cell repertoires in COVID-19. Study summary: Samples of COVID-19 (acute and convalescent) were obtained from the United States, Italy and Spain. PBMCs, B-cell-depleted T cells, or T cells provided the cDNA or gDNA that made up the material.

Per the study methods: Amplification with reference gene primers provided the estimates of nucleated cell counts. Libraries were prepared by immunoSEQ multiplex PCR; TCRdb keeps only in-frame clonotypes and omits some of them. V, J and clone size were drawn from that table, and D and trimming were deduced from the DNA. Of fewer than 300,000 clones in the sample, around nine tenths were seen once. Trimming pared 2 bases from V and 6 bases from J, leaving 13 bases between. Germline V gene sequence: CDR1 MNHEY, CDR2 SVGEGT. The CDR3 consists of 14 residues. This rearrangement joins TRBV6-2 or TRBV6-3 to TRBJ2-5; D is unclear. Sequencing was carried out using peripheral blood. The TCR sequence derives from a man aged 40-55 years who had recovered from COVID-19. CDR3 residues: CASSYGLTRQTQYF. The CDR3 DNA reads TGTGCCAGCAGTTACGGGTTGACCAGGCAGACCCAGTACTTC.